This TCR beta chain emerged from a study of blood T cell repertoires in COVID-19. Under the authors' procedure: Amplification from reference gene primers served as the basis for estimated nucleated cell counts. TCRdb keeps only in-frame clones here, not all; method: immunoSEQ multiplex PCR. V and J calls plus clone size are reproduced from that table; the DNA served to infer D and trimming. Among roughly 80,000 clones listed, approximately 80% were seen once. Per the germline V gene, CDR1 is SGDLS and CDR2 is YYNGEE. Trimming left V 4 bases short and J 4 bases short, with 8 bases between. The CDR3 consists of 13 residues.

Specimen: peripheral blood. This sequence joins TRBV9 and TRBJ2-2; tentative D call: TRBD1 (5 bases). This sequence was found in a man older than 75 with acute or convalescent COVID-19. The CDR3 nucleotides are TGTGCCAGCAGCATCCAGGGCACCGGGGAGCTGTTTTTT. It yields the protein CASSIQGTGELFF.